What follows are 31 T cell receptor beta chains derived from one specimen sequenced in a study of blood T cell repertoires in COVID-19. Sequencing used immunoSEQ multiplex PCR; TCRdb keeps in-frame clones, though not all of them. The repertoire holds approximately 210,000 clones, with approximately 82% as singletons. Sequences were obtained from PBMCs or T cells enriched from blood (not recorded which). These receptors originate from a man aged 35 to 55 who had recovered from COVID-19.

The chain carries TRBV5-6 and TRBJ1-3; a weak D match, TRBD1 (5 bases). Trimming removed 5 bases from V and 0 bases from J, with 9 bases in between. Per germline, CDR1 SGHDT and CDR2 YYEEEE. The CDR3 is made up of 14 amino acids. The CDR3 here is CASSVGVSGNTIYF. CDR3 nucleotide sequence: TGTGCCAGCAGTGTAGGGGTCTCTGGAAACACCATATATTTT.

Turning to this clone: Other DNA sequences in the same sample also yield this CDR3. The rearrangement links TRBV5-1 to TRBJ2-3, with 7 bases matching TRBD1. CDR1 SGHRS and CDR2 YFSETQ come from the germline V gene. V dropped 1 base and J dropped 3; count of bases not matched to a gene: 5. The CDR3 runs to 15 residues. This CDR3 is CASSLQGVKTDTQYF. For the CDR3, the DNA is TGCGCCAGCAGCTTGCAGGGGGTGAAGACAGATACGCAGTATTTT. The variable domain in full, with the rest retrieved from reference TRBV5-1 and TRBJ2-3, is KAGVTQTPRYLIKTRGQQVTLSCSPISGHRSVSWYQQTPGQGLQFLFEYFSETQRNKGNFPGRFSGRQFSNSRSEMNVSTLELGDSALYLCASSLQGVKTDTQYFGPGTRLTVL.

The chain has TRBV5-1 and TRBJ2-2; 7 nucleotides match TRBD1. With V trimmed by 1 base and J by 7 bases, 7 bases remained unmatched. The CDR3 length is 15 residues. Germline CDR1 is SGHRS and CDR2 is YFSETQ. CDR3 coding DNA: TGCGCCAGCAGCTTGATGCTACAGGGGAGCGGGGAGCTGTTTTTT. Translated: CASSLMLQGSGELFF. Supplemented by reference TRBV5-1 and TRBJ2-2, the full variable domain reads KAGVTQTPRYLIKTRGQQVTLSCSPISGHRSVSWYQQTPGQGLQFLFEYFSETQRNKGNFPGRFSGRQFSNSRSEMNVSTLELGDSALYLCASSLMLQGSGELFFGEGSRLTVL.

The J gene is TRBJ1-1, the V gene TRBV5-1; TRBD1 might be the D (5 bases). V lost 7 bases and J 5 bases, leaving 18 bases between the germline ends. The CDR3 sequence is 14 residues long. Germline assignment: CDR1 SGHRS and CDR2 YFSETQ. The CDR3 loop reads CASGTGPTGTEAFF. CDR3 DNA sequence: TGCGCCAGCGGAACAGGTCCCACGGGTACTGAAGCTTTCTTT.

The chain uses TRBV29-1 and TRBJ2-3; 8 positions agree with TRBD1. CDR1 is SQVTM, CDR2 ANQGSEA, per germline. The CDR3 covers 13 residues. The junction had 5 bases not matched to a gene; V was cut back by 7 bases and J by 2 bases. This chain's CDR3 is CSGGQVNTDTQYF. CDR3 DNA sequence: TGCAGCGGGGGACAGGTCAACACAGATACGCAGTATTTT.

The rearrangement joins TRBV6-2 or TRBV6-3 to TRBJ1-2, with a possible D match to TRBD1 (5 bases). The V end lost 6 bases, the J end lost 8 bases, and 16 bases lay between the germline ends. The germline gives CDR1 MNHEY, CDR2 SVGEGT. The CDR3 is 13 residues long. CDR3: CASSPRVGGGYTF. CDR3 in DNA: TGTGCCAGCAGCCCCCGCGTCGGGGGAGGCTACACCTTC.

The V gene is TRBV5-1, the J gene TRBJ1-1; D gene uncertain. V was clipped by 3 bases and J by 1 base, with 10 bases between them. CDR1 and CDR2 from the germline V gene are SGHRS and YFSETQ. The CDR3 is made up of 14 amino acids. CDR3 in amino acids: CASSSASGNTEAFF. The CDR3 DNA is TGCGCCAGCAGCTCCGCGTCGGGGAACACTGAAGCTTTCTTT.

The chain carries TRBV28 and TRBJ2-3; TRBD2 aligns across 8 bases. From germline, CDR1 is MDHEN and CDR2 SYDVKM. CDR3 length: 15 amino acids. Trimming removed 8 bases from V and 2 bases from J; junction bases left unmatched: 9. Here the CDR3 DNA reads TGTGCCAGCGGGGGACTAGGGGTGTACACAGATACGCAGTATTTT. Amino acids: CASGGLGVYTDTQYF.

V gene TRBV5-1 combines with J gene TRBJ2-7, with 8 positions matching TRBD1. The CDR3 is 16 residues long. Germline V gives CDR1 SGHRS, CDR2 YFSETQ. V was clipped by 0 bases and J by 3 bases; unmatched bases: 8. CDR3 loop: CASSLGARGLFYEQYF. Here the CDR3 DNA reads TGCGCCAGCAGCTTGGGGGCCAGGGGGCTTTTCTACGAGCAGTACTTC. Full variable domain (rest looked up from reference TRBV5-1 and TRBJ2-7): KAGVTQTPRYLIKTRGQQVTLSCSPISGHRSVSWYQQTPGQGLQFLFEYFSETQRNKGNFPGRFSGRQFSNSRSEMNVSTLELGDSALYLCASSLGARGLFYEQYFGPGTRLTVT.

The chain joins TRBV7-3 to TRBJ2-1; 10 positions agree with TRBD2. The CDR3 has 15 residues. Unmatched junction bases numbered 9, after V lost 5 bases and J lost 8 bases. The V gene's germline CDR1 is SGHTA and CDR2 FQGTGA. The CDR3 bases are TGTGCCAGCAGCGCCACTAGCGGGAATTCTCATGAGCAGTTCTTC. It specifies CASSATSGNSHEQFF.

The chain employs TRBV6-4 and TRBJ1-6; perhaps TRBD1 as D (6 bases). The CDR3 is made up of 14 amino acids. Trimming pared 6 bases from V and 14 bases from J, leaving 20 bases between. Germline V lookup: CDR1 MRHNA, CDR2 SNTAGT. As DNA, the CDR3 is TGTGCCAGCAGCCCAGGGGACCCAGCTCGAGCCCTCCACTTT. The encoded protein is CASSPGDPARALHF.

The chain is built from TRBV12-3 or TRBV12-4 and TRBJ2-1, with TRBD2 identical over 10 bases. V lost 6 bases and J lost 15; bases outside the gene matches: 8. The CDR3 is 12 residues long. Written as DNA, the CDR3 is TGTGCCAGCAGCCGCGGACTAGCGGAGGGGTTCTTC. It specifies CASSRGLAEGFF.

The V and J genes are TRBV27 and TRBJ2-7; 7 positions match TRBD2. Germline CDR1 reads MNHEY; CDR2 reads SMNVEV (reference sequence). This CDR3 contains 15 residues. Trimming cost V 3 bases and J 6 bases; bases outside gene matches: 11. As DNA, the CDR3 is TGTGCCAGCAGTTTCGGGCGGGAGAGGTTACGCGAGCAGTACTTC. This sequence encodes CASSFGRERLREQYF.

In nucleotides, the CDR3 is TGTGCCAGCTCACCCCCCAGGGGGGAGGACAAAAACATTCAGTACTTC. Residues: CASSPPRGEDKNIQYF. The chain uses TRBV18 and TRBJ2-4; D is possibly TRBD1 (7 bases). Trimming took 3 bases from V and 3 from J, leaving 15 bases between them. The germline V gene has CDR1 KGHSH and CDR2 LQKENI. The CDR3 loop spans 16 amino acids.

The sample holds one count of this clone. This chain connects TRBV24-1 to TRBJ2-3; 9 bases fit TRBD1. Germline-derived CDR1 and CDR2 are KGHDR and SFDVKD. There are 15 residues in the CDR3. V dropped 4 bases and J dropped 1; count of bases not matched to a gene: 2. The DNA for the CDR3 is TGTGCCACCAGTGACCGGGACAGGGGCACAGATACGCAGTATTTT. Its translation is CATSDRDRGTDTQYF.

This clone was observed a few times. The chain carries TRBV2 and TRBJ1-5, with TRBD1 matching 9 bases. CDR1 and CDR2 (germline): SNHLY, FYNNEI. The V segment lost 1 base and the J segment 2 bases; nucleotides outside the gene matches: 6. CDR3 size: 17 residues. As DNA, the CDR3 is TGTGCCAGCAGTGAAGGGGACAGGGTCCTGGGCAATCAGCCCCAGCATTTT. Its translation is CASSEGDRVLGNQPQHF. Drawing the rest from reference TRBV2 and TRBJ1-5, the complete variable domain is EPEVTQTPSHQVTQMGQEVILRCVPISNHLYFYWYRQILGQKVEFLVSFYNNEISEKSEIFDDQFSVERPDGSNFTLKIRSTKLEDSAMYFCASSEGDRVLGNQPQHFGDGTRLSIL.

The chain is built from TRBV2 and TRBJ1-6; a possible D gene is TRBD1 (5 bases). The CDR3 is 17 residues long. V was pared by 6 bases and J by 0 bases, with 15 bases between. Germline V CDR1 and CDR2: SNHLY, FYNNEI. This chain's CDR3 is CASRGGARSSYNSPLHF. In DNA form, the CDR3 reads TGTGCCAGCAGAGGTGGGGCCAGGAGCTCCTATAATTCACCCCTCCACTTT.

This clone was recorded a few times. V usage is TRBV3-1 (or the pseudogene TRBV3-2) and J usage is TRBJ1-2, with D possibly matching TRBD1 (6 bases). V lost 8 bases, J lost 4 bases, and 11 bases lay in between. Germline V gene data show CDR1 as LGHDT and CDR2 as YNNKEL (reference sequence). There are 12 residues in the CDR3. The CDR3 DNA is TGTGCCAGCGGACAGCAACCCTATGGCTACACCTTC. This translates into CASGQQPYGYTF.

The chain couples TRBV24-1 to TRBJ2-3, with 7 positions matching TRBD1. The CDR3 contains 15 residues. V lost 3 bases to trimming and J lost 1 base; unmatched junction nucleotides: 3. Germline loops: CDR1 KGHDR, CDR2 SFDVKD. The DNA of the CDR3 is TGTGCCACCAGTGATGGACAGGTCCGCACAGATACGCAGTATTTT. Its protein is CATSDGQVRTDTQYF.

J is TRBJ2-3 and V is TRBV7-9, with 8 bases identical to TRBD2. The ends lost 2 bases at V and 4 bases at J; junction bases unmatched: 11. Germline lookup yields CDR1 SEHNR and CDR2 FQNEAQ (reference sequence). This CDR3 is built from 17 residues. CDR3: CASSLIIAGGRSDTQYF. In DNA form, the CDR3 reads TGTGCCAGCAGCTTAATCATCGCGGGGGGCAGATCAGATACGCAGTATTTT.

The rearrangement links TRBV6-2 or TRBV6-3 to TRBJ1-5; D might be TRBD1 (5 bases). The CDR3 is made up of 14 amino acids. Trimming left V 5 bases short and J 2 bases short, with 10 bases between. CDR1 MNHEY and CDR2 SVGEGT come from the germline V gene. The CDR3 sequence: CASSPGWGNQPQHF. The DNA for the CDR3 is TGTGCCAGCAGTCCAGGGTGGGGCAATCAGCCCCAGCATTTT.

The V and J genes are TRBV6-6 and TRBJ2-1, with 7 bases lining up with TRBD1. The germline gives CDR1 MNHNY, CDR2 SVGAGI (reference sequence). This CDR3 spans 15 amino acids. V lost 5 bases, J lost 8 bases, and 12 bases stayed unmatched. Here the CDR3 DNA reads TGTGCCAGCAGTAATCGACAGGGTTTTGGGGATGAGCAGTTCTTC. Its protein product is CASSNRQGFGDEQFF.

The chain combines TRBV5-1 with TRBJ2-7; 13 nucleotides match TRBD2. Per the germline V gene, CDR1 is SGHRS and CDR2 is YFSETQ. The CDR3 is made up of 15 amino acids. The V gene end was trimmed by 5 bases and the J gene end by 2 bases; junction bases not matched to a gene: 4. In DNA, the CDR3 is TGCGCCAGCAGTAACGGGACTAGCGGGGCCTACGAGCAGTACTTC. Its protein product is CASSNGTSGAYEQYF.

The genes are TRBV7-8 and TRBJ2-7, with TRBD2 identical over 8 bases. V was pared by 4 bases and J by 7 bases, with 15 bases of the junction left unmatched. Germline V lookup: CDR1 SGHVS, CDR2 FQNEAQ. This CDR3 region has 16 residues. CDR3 region: CASSSYRVAGFGEQYF. DNA of the CDR3: TGTGCCAGCAGCTCATACCGGGTAGCGGGGTTCGGGGAGCAGTACTTC.

The rearrangement links TRBV4-1 to TRBJ1-1, with a possible D match to TRBD1 (6 bases). The germline V and J ends were trimmed by 4 bases and 4 bases, with 10 bases remaining between them. The length of the CDR3 is 13 residues. Germline V CDR1 and CDR2: MGHRA, YSYEKL. CDR3 DNA: TGCGCCAGCAGCCCCCCCAGGGGCACTGAAGCTTTCTTT. It translates to CASSPPRGTEAFF.

The chain uses TRBV5-1 and TRBJ2-7; 8 nucleotides align to TRBD1. This CDR3 region has 16 residues. Germline V gene sequence: CDR1 SGHRS, CDR2 YFSETQ. V trimming: 3 bases; J trimming: 2 bases; junction bases outside the gene matches: 10. CDR3 amino acids: CASSSQGAGSTYEQYF. For the CDR3, the DNA is TGCGCCAGCAGCTCGCAGGGGGCAGGCTCAACCTACGAGCAGTACTTC.

The CDR3 bases are TGTGCCAGCAGCCGAAGACTAGCGGGGGGCACAGATACGCAGTATTTT. It codes for CASSRRLAGGTDTQYF. The chain joins TRBV14 to TRBJ2-3; 12 nucleotides align to TRBD2. The CDR3 loop spans 16 amino acids. Germline loops: CDR1 SGHDN, CDR2 FVKESK. V was clipped by 4 bases and J by 1 base; unmatched bases: 3.

The chain is built from TRBV11-3 and TRBJ2-1; no reliable D call. The CDR3 is 13 residues long. Germline CDR1 and CDR2: SGHNT and YENEEA. Trimming shortened V by 5 bases and J by 6 bases, and 11 bases separated the two germline ends. The CDR3 bases are TGTGCCAGCAGCCACCCCCCCGGCAATGAGCAGTTCTTC. Residues: CASSHPPGNEQFF. The whole variable domain, filled in from reference TRBV11-3 and TRBJ2-1, reads EAGVVQSPRYKIIEKKQPVAFWCNPISGHNTLYWYLQNLGQGPELLIRYENEEAVDDSQLPKDRFSAERLKGVDSTLKIQPAELGDSAVYLCASSHPPGNEQFFGPGTRLTVL.

The CDR3 DNA reads TGCGCCAGCAGCTCCTCCGACAGCCCCTACGAGCAGTACTTC. The encoded protein is CASSSSDSPYEQYF. The chain joins TRBV5-1 to TRBJ2-7; D is possibly TRBD1 (5 bases). V lost 3 bases to trimming and J lost 2 bases, with 12 bases between them. Per the germline V gene, CDR1 is SGHRS and CDR2 is YFSETQ. The CDR3 extends over 14 amino acids.

The chain recombines TRBV30 with TRBJ2-1, with D uncertain. The length of the CDR3 is 13 residues. Germline CDR1 and CDR2: GTSNPN and SVGIG (reference sequence). The V end was cut by 4 bases, the J end by 6 bases, with 13 bases between. This chain's CDR3 is CAWKLWAFNEQFF. CDR3 DNA sequence: TGTGCCTGGAAACTCTGGGCCTTCAATGAGCAGTTCTTC.

The rearrangement uses TRBV5-1 and TRBJ1-6; 9 nucleotides agree with TRBD1. J gave up 8 bases and V 0 bases, and 6 bases lay outside the gene matches. The CDR3 is made up of 16 amino acids. The V gene's germline CDR1 is SGHRS and CDR2 YFSETQ. In DNA, the CDR3 is TGCGCCAGCAGCTTGGGGACAGGGGAGAGGGATTCACCCCTCCACTTT. As protein: CASSLGTGERDSPLHF.